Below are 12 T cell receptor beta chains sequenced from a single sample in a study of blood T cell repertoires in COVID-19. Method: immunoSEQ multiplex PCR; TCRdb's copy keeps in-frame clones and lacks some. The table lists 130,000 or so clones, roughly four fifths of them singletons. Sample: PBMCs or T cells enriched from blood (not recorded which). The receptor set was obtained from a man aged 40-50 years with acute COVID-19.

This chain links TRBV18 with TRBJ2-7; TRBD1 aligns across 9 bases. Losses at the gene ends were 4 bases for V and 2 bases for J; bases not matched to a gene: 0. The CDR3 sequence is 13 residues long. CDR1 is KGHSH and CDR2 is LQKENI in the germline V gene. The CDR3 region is CASSRDRAYEQYF. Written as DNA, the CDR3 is TGTGCCAGCTCACGGGACAGGGCCTACGAGCAGTACTTC.

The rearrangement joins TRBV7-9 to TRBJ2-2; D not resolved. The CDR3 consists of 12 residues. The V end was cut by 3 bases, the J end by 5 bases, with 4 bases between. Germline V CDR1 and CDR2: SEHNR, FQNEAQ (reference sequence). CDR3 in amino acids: CASSLTTGELFF. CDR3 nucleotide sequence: TGTGCCAGCAGCTTGACTACCGGGGAGCTGTTTTTT.

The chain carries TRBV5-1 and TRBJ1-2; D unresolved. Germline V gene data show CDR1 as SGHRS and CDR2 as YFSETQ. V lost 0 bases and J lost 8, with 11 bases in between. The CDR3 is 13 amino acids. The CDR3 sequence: CASSLEAQRGYTF. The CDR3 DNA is TGCGCCAGCAGCTTGGAAGCTCAACGGGGCTACACCTTC.

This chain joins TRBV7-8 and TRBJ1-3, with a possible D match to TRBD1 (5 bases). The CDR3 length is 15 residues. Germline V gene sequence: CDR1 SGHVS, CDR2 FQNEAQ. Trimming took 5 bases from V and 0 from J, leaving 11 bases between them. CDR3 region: CASSPTAYSGNTIYF. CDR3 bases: TGTGCCAGCAGCCCGACAGCTTACTCTGGAAACACCATATATTTT.

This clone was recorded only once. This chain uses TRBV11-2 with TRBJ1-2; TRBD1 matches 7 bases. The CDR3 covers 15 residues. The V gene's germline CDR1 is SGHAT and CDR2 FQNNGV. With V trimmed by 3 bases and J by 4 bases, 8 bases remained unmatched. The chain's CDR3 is CASSLRDSNFYGYTF. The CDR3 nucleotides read TGTGCCAGCAGCTTGCGGGACAGCAATTTCTATGGCTACACCTTC.

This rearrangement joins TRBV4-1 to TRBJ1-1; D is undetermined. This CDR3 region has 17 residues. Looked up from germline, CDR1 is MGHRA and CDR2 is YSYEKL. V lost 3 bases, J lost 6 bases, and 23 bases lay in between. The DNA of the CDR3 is TGCGCCAGCAGCCACCCAATGGATCTTGCGGGTCAGTCTGAAGCTTTCTTT. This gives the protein CASSHPMDLAGQSEAFF.

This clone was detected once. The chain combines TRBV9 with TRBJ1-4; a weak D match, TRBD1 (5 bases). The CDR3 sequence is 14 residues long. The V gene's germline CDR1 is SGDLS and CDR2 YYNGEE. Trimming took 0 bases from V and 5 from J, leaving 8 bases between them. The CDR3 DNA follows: TGTGCCAGCAGCGTAGGACAGCTAAATGAAAAACTGTTTTTT. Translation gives CASSVGQLNEKLFF. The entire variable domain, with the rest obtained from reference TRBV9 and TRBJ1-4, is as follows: DSGVTQTPKHLITATGQRVTLRCSPRSGDLSVYWYQQSLDQGLQFLIQYYNGEERAKGNILERFSAQQFPDLHSELNLSSLELGDSALYFCASSVGQLNEKLFFGSGTQLSVL.

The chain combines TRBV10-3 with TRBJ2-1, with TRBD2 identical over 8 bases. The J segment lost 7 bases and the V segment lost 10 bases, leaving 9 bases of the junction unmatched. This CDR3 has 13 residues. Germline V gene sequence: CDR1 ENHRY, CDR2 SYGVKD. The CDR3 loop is CASSTSETNEQFF. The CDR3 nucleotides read TGTGCCAGCTCGACTAGCGAGACGAATGAGCAGTTCTTC.

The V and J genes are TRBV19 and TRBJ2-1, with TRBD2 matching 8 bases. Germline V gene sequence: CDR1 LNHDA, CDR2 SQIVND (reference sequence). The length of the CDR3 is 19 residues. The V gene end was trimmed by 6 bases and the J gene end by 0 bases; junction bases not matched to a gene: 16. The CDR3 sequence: CASSPSGTRSFSSYNEQFF. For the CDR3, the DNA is TGTGCCAGTAGCCCGTCCGGGACTAGGAGTTTCAGCTCCTACAATGAGCAGTTCTTC.

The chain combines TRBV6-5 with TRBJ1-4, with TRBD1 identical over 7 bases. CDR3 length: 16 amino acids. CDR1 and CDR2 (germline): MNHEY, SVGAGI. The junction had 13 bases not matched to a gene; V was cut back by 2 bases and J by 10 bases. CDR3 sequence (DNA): TGTGCCAGCAGTTACAGGAACACAGGGGTCGTCGGAAAACTGTTTTTT. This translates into CASSYRNTGVVGKLFF.

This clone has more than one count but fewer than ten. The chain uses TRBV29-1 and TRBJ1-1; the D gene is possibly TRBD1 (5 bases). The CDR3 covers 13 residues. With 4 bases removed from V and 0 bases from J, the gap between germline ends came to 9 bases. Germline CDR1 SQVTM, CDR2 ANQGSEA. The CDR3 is CSVGQTMNTEAFF. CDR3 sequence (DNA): TGCAGCGTTGGACAGACCATGAACACTGAAGCTTTCTTT.

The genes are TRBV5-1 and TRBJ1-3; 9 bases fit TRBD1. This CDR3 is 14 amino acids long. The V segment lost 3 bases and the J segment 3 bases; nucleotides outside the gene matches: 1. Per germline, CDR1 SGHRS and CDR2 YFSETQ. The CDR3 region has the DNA TGCGCCAGCAGCTCGACAGGGGGTGGAAACACCATATATTTT. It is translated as CASSSTGGGNTIYF.